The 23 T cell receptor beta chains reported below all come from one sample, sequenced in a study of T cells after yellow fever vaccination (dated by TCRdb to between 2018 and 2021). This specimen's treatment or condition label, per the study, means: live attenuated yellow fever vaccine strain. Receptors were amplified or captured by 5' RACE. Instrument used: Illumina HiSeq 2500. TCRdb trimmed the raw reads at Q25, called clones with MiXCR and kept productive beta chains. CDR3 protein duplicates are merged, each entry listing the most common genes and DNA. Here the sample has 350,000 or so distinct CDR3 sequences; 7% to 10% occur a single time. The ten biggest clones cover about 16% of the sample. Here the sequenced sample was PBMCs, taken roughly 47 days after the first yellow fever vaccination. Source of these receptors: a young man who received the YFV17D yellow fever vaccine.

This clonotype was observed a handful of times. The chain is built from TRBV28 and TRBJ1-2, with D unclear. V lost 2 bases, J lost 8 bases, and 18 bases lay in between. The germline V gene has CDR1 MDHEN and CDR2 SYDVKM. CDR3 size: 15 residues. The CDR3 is CASSLPEPPKDGYTF. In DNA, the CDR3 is TGTGCCAGCAGTTTACCGGAACCCCCTAAGGACGGCTACACCTTC.

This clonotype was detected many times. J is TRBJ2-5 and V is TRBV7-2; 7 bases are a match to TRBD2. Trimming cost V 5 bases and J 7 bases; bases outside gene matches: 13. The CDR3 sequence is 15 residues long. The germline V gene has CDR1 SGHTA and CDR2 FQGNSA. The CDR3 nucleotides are TGTGCCAGCAGCCCAATCCGAGGGAGGGTAGGGACCCAGTACTTC. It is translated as CASSPIRGRVGTQYF.

The CDR3 bases are TGTGCCATCAGTGAGAAGACTAGCGGGGGATTGACAGATACGCAGTATTTT. Residues: CAISEKTSGGLTDTQYF. The V call is TRBV10-3, the J call TRBJ2-3; 12 bases are a match to TRBD2. With 2 bases clipped from V and 3 bases from J, the junction kept 6 bases outside the gene matches. Germline V gene sequence: CDR1 ENHRY, CDR2 SYGVKD. The CDR3 totals 17 residues.

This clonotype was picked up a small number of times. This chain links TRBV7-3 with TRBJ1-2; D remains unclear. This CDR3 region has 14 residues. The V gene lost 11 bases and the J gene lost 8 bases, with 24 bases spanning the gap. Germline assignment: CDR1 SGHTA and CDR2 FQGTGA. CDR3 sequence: CAGPHKEAGKGYTF. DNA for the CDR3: TGTGCCGGCCCACATAAGGAGGCGGGAAAGGGCTACACCTTC. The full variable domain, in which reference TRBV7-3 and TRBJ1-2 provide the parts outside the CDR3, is GAGVSQTPSNKVTEKGKYVELRCDPISGHTALYWYRQSLGQGPEFLIYFQGTGAADDSGLPNDRFFAVRPEGSVSTLKIQRTERGDSAVYLCAGPHKEAGKGYTFGSGTRLTVV.

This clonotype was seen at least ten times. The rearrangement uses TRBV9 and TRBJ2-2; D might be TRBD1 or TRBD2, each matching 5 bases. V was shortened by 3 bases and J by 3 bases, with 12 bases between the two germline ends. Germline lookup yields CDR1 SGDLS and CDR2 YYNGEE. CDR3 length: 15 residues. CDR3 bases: TGTGCCAGCAGCGACGGATCGGGGCACACCGGGGAGCTGTTTTTT. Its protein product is CASSDGSGHTGELFF.

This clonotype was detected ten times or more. The CDR3 DNA is TGCAGCGGAAACTCGGGGATACAAGAGACCCAGTACTTC. Translation: CSGNSGIQETQYF. The V gene is TRBV29-1, the J gene TRBJ2-5; the D gene is possibly TRBD2 (5 bases). The length of the CDR3 is 13 residues. The V gene lost 7 bases and the J gene lost 2 bases, with 14 bases spanning the gap. Germline V lookup: CDR1 SQVTM, CDR2 ANQGSEA.

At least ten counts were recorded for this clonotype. The CDR3 here is CASSLELEETQYF. CDR3 in DNA: TGTGCCAGCAGCTTGGAGCTTGAAGAGACCCAGTACTTC. J is TRBJ2-5 and V is TRBV5-4; D uncertain. Germline V gene data show CDR1 as SGHNT and CDR2 as YYREEE (reference sequence). The V and J ends lost 0 bases and 3 bases respectively, with 6 bases between them. The CDR3 is 13 residues long. The full variable domain, its missing parts supplied by reference TRBV5-4 and TRBJ2-5, is ETGVTQSPTHLIKTRGQQVTLRCSSQSGHNTVSWYQQALGQGPQFIFQYYREEENGRGNFPPRFSGLQFPNYSSELNVNALELDDSALYLCASSLELEETQYFGPGTRLLVL.

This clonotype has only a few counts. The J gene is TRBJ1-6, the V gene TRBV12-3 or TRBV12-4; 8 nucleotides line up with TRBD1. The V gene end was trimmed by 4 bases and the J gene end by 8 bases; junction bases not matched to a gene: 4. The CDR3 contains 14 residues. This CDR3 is CASSSQGADSPLHF. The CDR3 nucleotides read TGTGCCAGCAGTTCGCAGGGGGCGGATTCACCCCTCCACTTT.

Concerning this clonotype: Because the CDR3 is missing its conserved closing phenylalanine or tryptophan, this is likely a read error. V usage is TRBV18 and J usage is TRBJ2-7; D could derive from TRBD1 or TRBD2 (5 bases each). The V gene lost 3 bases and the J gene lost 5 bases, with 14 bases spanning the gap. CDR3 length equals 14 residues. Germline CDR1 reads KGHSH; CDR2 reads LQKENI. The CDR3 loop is CASSPPEGTHEQYL. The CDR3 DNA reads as TGTGCCAGCTCACCCCCCGAGGGGACCCACGAGCAGTACTTA.

CDR3 region: CASSPWTGFSGNTIYF. The DNA of the CDR3 is TGTGCCAGCTCACCATGGACAGGGTTCTCTGGAAACACCATATATTTT. This chain joins TRBV18 and TRBJ1-3, with TRBD1 matching over 8 bases. Germline V gene sequence: CDR1 KGHSH, CDR2 LQKENI. This CDR3 spans 16 amino acids. The V segment lost 2 bases and the J segment 0 bases; nucleotides outside the gene matches: 3.

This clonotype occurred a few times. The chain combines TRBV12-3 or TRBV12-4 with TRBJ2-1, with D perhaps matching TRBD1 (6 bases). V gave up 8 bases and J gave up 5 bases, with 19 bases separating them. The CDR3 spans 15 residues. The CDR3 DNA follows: TGTGCCAGCGGGTCGGACAGAACCGGGGACAATGAGCAGTTCTTC. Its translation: CASGSDRTGDNEQFF.

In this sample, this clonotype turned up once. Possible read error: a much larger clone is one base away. CDR3 bases: TGCGCCAGCAGCCCAACAGGAAACACCGGGGAGCTGTATTTT. It encodes CASSPTGNTGELYF. The genes are TRBV5-1 and TRBJ2-2, with D perhaps TRBD1 or TRBD2 (5 bases each). The CDR3 consists of 14 residues. Germline CDR1 and CDR2: SGHRS and YFSETQ.

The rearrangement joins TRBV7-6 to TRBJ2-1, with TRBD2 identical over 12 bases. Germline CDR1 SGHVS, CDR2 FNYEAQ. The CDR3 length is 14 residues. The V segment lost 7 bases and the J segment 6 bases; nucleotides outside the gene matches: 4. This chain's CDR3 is CASTLTSGGNEQFF. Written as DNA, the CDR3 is TGTGCCAGCACTCTGACTAGCGGGGGCAATGAGCAGTTCTTC.

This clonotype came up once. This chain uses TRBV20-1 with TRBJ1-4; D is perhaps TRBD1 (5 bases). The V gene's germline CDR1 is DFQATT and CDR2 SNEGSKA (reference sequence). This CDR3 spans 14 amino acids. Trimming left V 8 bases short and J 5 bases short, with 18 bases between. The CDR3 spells CSTVVGRENEKLFF. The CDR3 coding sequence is TGCAGTACTGTTGTGGGCAGGGAAAATGAAAAACTGTTTTTT.

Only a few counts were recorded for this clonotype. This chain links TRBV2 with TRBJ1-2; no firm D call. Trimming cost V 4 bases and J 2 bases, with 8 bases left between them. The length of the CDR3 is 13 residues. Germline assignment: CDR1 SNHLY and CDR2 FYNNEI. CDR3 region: CASSAYGNYGYTF. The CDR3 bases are TGTGCCAGCAGTGCTTACGGGAACTATGGCTACACCTTC.

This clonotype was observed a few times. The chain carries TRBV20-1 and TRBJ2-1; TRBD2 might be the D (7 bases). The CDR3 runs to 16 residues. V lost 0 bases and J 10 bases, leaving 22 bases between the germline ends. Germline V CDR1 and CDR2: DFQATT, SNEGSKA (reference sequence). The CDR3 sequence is CSARDVVRGGASEQFF. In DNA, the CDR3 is TGCAGTGCTAGAGATGTAGTTAGAGGGGGGGCTTCGGAGCAGTTCTTC.

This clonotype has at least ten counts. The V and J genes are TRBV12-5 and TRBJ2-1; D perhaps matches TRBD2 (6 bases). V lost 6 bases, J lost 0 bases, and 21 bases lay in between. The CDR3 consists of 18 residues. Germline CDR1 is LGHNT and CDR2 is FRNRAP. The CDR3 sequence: CASGPPRGKGFSYNEQFF. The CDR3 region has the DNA TGTGCTAGTGGCCCGCCCCGGGGGAAGGGGTTCTCCTACAATGAGCAGTTCTTC.

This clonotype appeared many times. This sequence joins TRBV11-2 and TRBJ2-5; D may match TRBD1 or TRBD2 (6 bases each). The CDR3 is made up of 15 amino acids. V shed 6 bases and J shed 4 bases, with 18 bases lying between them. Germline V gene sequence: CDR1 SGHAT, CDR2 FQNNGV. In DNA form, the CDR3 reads TGTGCCAGCAGTCACCCCGGGGGCCGGGGAGAGACCCAGTACTTC. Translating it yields CASSHPGGRGETQYF.

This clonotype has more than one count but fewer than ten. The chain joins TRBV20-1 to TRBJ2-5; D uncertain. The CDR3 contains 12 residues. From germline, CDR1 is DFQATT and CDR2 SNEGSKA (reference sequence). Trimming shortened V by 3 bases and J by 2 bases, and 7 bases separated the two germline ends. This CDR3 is CSASGFQETQYF. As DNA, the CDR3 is TGCAGTGCTAGCGGGTTTCAAGAGACCCAGTACTTC.

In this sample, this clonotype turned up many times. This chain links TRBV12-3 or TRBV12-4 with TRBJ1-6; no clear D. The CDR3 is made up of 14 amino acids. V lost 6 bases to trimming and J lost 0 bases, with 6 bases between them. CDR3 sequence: CASRGSSYNSPLHF. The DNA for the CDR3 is TGTGCCAGCAGAGGTAGCTCCTATAATTCACCCCTCCACTTT.

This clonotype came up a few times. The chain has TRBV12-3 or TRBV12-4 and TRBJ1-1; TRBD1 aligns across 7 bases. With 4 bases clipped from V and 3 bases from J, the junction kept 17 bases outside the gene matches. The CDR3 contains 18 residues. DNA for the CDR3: TGTGCCAGCAGTTGGCCCCGGGGAGACAGGGAGGGCGACACTGAAGCTTTCTTT. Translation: CASSWPRGDREGDTEAFF.

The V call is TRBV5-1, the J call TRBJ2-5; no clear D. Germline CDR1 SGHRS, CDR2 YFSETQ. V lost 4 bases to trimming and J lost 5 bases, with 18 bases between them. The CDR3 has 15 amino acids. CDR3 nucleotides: TGCGCCAGCAGCGTCGTGGGGATTCCTTTGGAGACCCAGTACTTC. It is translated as CASSVVGIPLETQYF.

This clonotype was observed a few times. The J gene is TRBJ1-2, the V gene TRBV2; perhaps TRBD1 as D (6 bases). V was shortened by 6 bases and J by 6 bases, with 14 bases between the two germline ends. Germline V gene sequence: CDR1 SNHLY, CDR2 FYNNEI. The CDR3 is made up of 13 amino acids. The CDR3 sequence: CASRGQPYNGYTF. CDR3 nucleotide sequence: TGTGCCAGCAGAGGACAGCCCTACAATGGCTACACCTTC.